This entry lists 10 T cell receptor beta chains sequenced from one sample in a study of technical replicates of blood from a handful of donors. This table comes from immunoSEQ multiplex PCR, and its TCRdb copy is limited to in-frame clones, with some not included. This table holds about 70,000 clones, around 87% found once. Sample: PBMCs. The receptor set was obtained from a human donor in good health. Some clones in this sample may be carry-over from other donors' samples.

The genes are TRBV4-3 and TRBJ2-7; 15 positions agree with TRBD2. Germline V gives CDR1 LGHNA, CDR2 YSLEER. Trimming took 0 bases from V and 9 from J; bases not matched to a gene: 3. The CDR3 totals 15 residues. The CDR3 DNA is TGCGCCAGCAGCCAAGATCCGGGACTAGCGGGAGGGCAGTACTTC. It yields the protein CASSQDPGLAGGQYF.

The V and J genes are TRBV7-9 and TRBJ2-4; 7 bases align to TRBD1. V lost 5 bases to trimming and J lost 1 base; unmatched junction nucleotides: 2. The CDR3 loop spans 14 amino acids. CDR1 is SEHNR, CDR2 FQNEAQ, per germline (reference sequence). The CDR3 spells CASSVQGAKNIQYF. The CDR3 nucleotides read TGTGCCAGCAGCGTACAGGGGGCCAAAAACATTCAGTACTTC.

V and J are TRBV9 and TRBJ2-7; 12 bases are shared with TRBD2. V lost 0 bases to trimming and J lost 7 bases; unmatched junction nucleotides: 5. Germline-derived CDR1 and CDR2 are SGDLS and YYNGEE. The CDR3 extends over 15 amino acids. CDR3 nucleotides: TGTGCCAGCAGCGTAGGCCCTAGCGGGAGGGAAGAGCAGTACTTC. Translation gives CASSVGPSGREEQYF.

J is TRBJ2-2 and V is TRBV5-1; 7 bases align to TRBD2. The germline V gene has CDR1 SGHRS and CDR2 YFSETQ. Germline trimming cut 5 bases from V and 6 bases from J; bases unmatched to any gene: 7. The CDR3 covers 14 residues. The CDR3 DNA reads TGCGCCAGCAGTTATGGCGCGGGAGCCGGGGAGCTGTTTTTT. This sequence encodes CASSYGAGAGELFF.

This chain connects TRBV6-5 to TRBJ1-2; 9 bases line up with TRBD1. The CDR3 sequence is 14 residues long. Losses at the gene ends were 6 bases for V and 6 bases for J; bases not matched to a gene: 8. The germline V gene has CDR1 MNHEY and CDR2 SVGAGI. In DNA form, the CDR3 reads TGTGCCAGCAGGCCAAGACAGGGGGTGAATGGCTACACCTTC. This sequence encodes CASRPRQGVNGYTF.

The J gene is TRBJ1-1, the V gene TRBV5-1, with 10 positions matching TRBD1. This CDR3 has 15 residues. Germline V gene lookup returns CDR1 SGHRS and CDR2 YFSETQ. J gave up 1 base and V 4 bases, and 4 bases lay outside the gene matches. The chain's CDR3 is CASSPDRGPNTEAFF. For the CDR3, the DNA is TGCGCCAGCAGCCCAGACAGGGGGCCGAACACTGAAGCTTTCTTT. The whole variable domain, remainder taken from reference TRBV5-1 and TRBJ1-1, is KAGVTQTPRYLIKTRGQQVTLSCSPISGHRSVSWYQQTPGQGLQFLFEYFSETQRNKGNFPGRFSGRQFSNSRSEMNVSTLELGDSALYLCASSPDRGPNTEAFFGQGTRLTVV.

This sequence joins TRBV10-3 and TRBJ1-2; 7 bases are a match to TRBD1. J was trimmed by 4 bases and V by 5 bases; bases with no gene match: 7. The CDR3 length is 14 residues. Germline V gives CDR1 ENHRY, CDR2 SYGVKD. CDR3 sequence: CAISQPTGFYGYTF. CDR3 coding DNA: TGTGCCATCAGTCAACCGACAGGGTTCTATGGCTACACCTTC.

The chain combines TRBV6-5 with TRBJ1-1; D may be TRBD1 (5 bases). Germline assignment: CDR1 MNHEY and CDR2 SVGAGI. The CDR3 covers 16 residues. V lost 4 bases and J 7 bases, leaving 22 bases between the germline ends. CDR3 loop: CASSSIDQFREGEAFF. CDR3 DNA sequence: TGTGCCAGCAGTTCCATCGATCAATTCAGGGAGGGTGAAGCTTTCTTT.

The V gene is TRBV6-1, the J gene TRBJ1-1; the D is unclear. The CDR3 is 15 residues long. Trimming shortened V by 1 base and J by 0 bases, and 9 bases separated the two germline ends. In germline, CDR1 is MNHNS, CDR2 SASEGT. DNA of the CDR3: TGTGCCAGCAGTGAAGGGGCGTTCCTGAACACTGAAGCTTTCTTT. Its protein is CASSEGAFLNTEAFF.

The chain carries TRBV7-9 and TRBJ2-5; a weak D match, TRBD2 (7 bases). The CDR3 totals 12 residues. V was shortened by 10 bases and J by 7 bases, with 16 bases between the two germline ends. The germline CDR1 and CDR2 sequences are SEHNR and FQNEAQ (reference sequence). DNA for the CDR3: TGTGCCATCGAAGGGAGGGGGGGGACCCAGTACTTC. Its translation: CAIEGRGGTQYF. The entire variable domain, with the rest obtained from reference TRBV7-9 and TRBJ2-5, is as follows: DTGVSQNPRHKITKRGQNVTFRCDPISEHNRLYWYRQTLGQGPEFLTYFQNEAQLEKSRLLSDRFSAERPKGSFSTLEIQRTEQGDSAMYLCAIEGRGGTQYFGPGTRLLVL.